Described below is a single T cell receptor beta chain sequence and its context. This receptor's antigen is unknown. No quality values exist for individual bases; no much larger clone is one base distant. The control group consisted of approximately 10 patients who received myeloablative marrow transplants with methotrexate plus a calcineurin inhibitor and who were sampled 1 year after transplant. Peripheral blood and bone marrow mononuclear cells were isolated by Ficoll-Hypaque density centrifugation and cryopreserved. The germline V gene encodes CDR1 MNHEY and CDR2 SVGAGI. V loses 0 bases at its end and J loses 5 bases; junction bases beyond the gene matches: 4. The CDR3 runs 16 amino acids, cysteine and phenylalanine included. Of all the DNA, just the CDR3 is kept, 48 bases in frame from base 1. TRB sequencing used genomic DNA with the immunoSEQ assay at survey resolution or the hsTCRB kit. The authors' analysis ran thus. The immunoSEQ software handled initial read processing, and the LymphoSeq R package was used for repertoire analyses. Clonality was computed as 1 minus normalized Shannon entropy; Gini coefficient was also calculated for each TRB dataset. To infer phenotypes in unsorted samples, TRB sequences from sorted subsets of the recipient or donor were mapped onto the unsorted samples of the same recipient. TCRdb's version of the immuneACCESS table is confined to in-frame rearrangements and falls short of the full clone set. An unresolved V gene accounts for under half of the shortfall where checked; the remainder is of unknown origin. The D gene and trimming were derived from the DNA, and the V and J assignments and clone size from that table. The table for this sample lists approximately 19,000 clones; 75% to 90% of them were counted only once. The ten largest clones take up about 1.8% of the sample.

The entry originates in a study of T cells after posttransplantation cyclophosphamide (dated by TCRdb to the mid-2010s). As for the study more broadly: Using TRB sequencing, the study followed how the T cell repertoire reconstituted after myeloablative bone marrow transplantation in which posttransplantation cyclophosphamide served as GVHD prophylaxis. TRB sequencing was also done on up to about 3 additional blood samples from 2 to 5.2 years after transplant in 3 patients, and on pretransplant blood from 4 patients. Blood from all 35 or so PTCy patients who had 1-year posttransplant specimens underwent TRB sequencing. Samples from around 40 PTCy-treated patients and 15 to 20 related bone marrow donors of those patients were subjected to antigen receptor sequencing. Public TRB sequences were compared against a database of over 3,500 sequences linked to responses to pathogens, tumor antigens, self-antigens and alloantigens. TRA and TRB clonality were tightly correlated in about ten samples, so subsequent TCR analyses focused on TRB only. Study-wide conclusions, independent of this receptor: Across the approximately 45 patients, TRB clonality was highly associated with recipient CMV seropositivity and CMV reactivation, and diversity with PTCy was similar to that in the CNI/methotrexate controls. The TRB repertoires of T cells infiltrating skin or the GI tract showed only limited overlap with the TRB repertoires found in blood. Donor-recipient similarity was low at 1-2 months but rose over the first year, and later blood repertoires were often dominated by donor CD8+ memory clones.

The source is a female patient aged 30 to 45 who received an allogeneic stem cell transplant from an unrelated donor, was CMV-positive, and had acute and chronic GVHD. After a transplant, some of the T cells may come from the graft donor. The rearrangement combines TRBV6-5 with TRBJ2-1, and 10 bases in between align with TRBD2. Specimen: PBMCs, collected around 380 days after allogeneic stem cell transplant with calcineurin inhibitor and methotrexate. The CDR3 loop reads CASSYSLAGGNNEQFF. The sequenced DNA is TGTGCCAGCAGTTACTCGTTAGCGGGAGGAAACAATGAGCAGTTCTTC.